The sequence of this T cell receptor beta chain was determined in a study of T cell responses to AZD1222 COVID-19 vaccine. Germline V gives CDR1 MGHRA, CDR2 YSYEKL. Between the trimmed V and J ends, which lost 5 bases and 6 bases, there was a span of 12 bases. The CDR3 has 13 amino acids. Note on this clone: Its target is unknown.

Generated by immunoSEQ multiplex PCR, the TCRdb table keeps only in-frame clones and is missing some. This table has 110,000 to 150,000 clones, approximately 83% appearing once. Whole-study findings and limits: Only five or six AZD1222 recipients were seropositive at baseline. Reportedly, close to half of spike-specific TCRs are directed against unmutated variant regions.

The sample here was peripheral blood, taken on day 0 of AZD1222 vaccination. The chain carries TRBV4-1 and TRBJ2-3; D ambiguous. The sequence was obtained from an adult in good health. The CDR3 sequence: CASSVPGADTQYF. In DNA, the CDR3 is TGCGCCAGCAGCGTACCCGGCGCCGATACGCAGTATTTT.